The T cell receptor (beta chain) described here comes from a study of blood T cell repertoires in COVID-19. In the study overall: COVID-19 samples collected from the United States, Italy and Spain covered acute and convalescent phases. T cells, B-cell-depleted T cells, or PBMCs supplied cDNA or gDNA.

In this sample, this clone turned up once. CDR3 size: 14 residues. The V gene's germline CDR1 is SGDLS and CDR2 YYNGEE. Trimming pared 1 base from V and 2 bases from J, leaving 9 bases between. Per the study methods: The assay estimated nucleated cells by amplifying reference gene primers. Generated by immunoSEQ multiplex PCR, the TCRdb table keeps only in-frame clones and is missing some. That table is the source of V, J and clone size, and D and trimming were worked out from the DNA. The table records just under 150,000 clones, about 85% of them present only once. This sequence joins TRBV9 and TRBJ2-5, with D possibly being TRBD1 (5 bases). Sample: peripheral blood. The TCR comes from a human donor with acute or convalescent COVID-19. The donor label of this sample is uncertain. CDR3 nucleotides: TGTGCCAGCAGCGTAATAGGGGAACAAGAGACCCAGTACTTC. Protein product: CASSVIGEQETQYF.